This T cell receptor beta chain was identified in a study of PD-1 blockade in classical Hodgkin lymphoma. All trial patients relapsed after autologous stem cell transplantation. The CDR3 is made up of 13 amino acids. V was pared by 8 bases and J by 5 bases, with 13 bases between. CDR1 and CDR2 (germline): SEHNR, FQNEAQ (reference sequence). Measured with immunoSEQ multiplex PCR; TCRdb has only the in-frame clones, and not every one. Here the sample spans under 65,000 clones, 85% to 90% being singletons. The source material was peripheral blood mononuclear cells (PBMCs), sampled at baseline. This chain links TRBV7-9 with TRBJ2-1; D may be TRBD1 (6 bases). The sequence was obtained from a human donor with classical Hodgkin lymphoma. CDR3 region: CASGWAGDNEQFF. CDR3 sequence (DNA): TGTGCCAGCGGCTGGGCAGGGGACAATGAGCAGTTCTTC. The full variable domain, in which reference TRBV7-9 and TRBJ2-1 provide the parts outside the CDR3, is DTGVSQNPRHKITKRGQNVTFRCDPISEHNRLYWYRQTLGQGPEFLTYFQNEAQLEKSRLLSDRFSAERPKGSFSTLEIQRTEQGDSAMYLCASGWAGDNEQFFGPGTRLTVL.